A selection of T cell receptor beta chains follows, all from one sample in a study of CD8 T cells in ankylosing spondylitis. In TCRdb, the 5' RACE reads were re-called with MiXCR into one record per CDR3 protein. The table shows 450,000 to 550,000 distinct CDR3 sequences, with under 5.5% occurring only once. Sequencing was performed on blood, either unsorted or a sorted T cell fraction (not recorded which). The receptors here all came from a male donor with ankylosing spondylitis. CDR3s include the opening cysteine and the closing phenylalanine or tryptophan. A D gene is named only where the DNA matches it firmly. Part of the rows lack a size; the others show once, few, many or a class for expanded clones.

V gene,J gene,clone size,D gene,CDR3 DNA,CDR3 protein
TRBV7-2,TRBJ2-7,few,.,TGTGCCAGCAGCTTGGGAGGAAGAGGGCTGGAGCAGTACTTC,CASSLGGRGLEQYF
TRBV7-9,TRBJ2-7,many,.,TGTGCCACAGCCACGAACCACAGGGATCGAAGCGAGCAGTACTTC,CATATNHRDRSEQYF
TRBV7-2,TRBJ1-5,many,.,TGTGCCAGCACCACCGGGGCTAATCAGCCCCAGCATTTT,CASTTGANQPQHF
TRBV6-5,TRBJ2-3,many,.,TGTGCCAGCAGTTATGGGAGCGGCAGTACTAGCACAGATACGCAGTATTTT,CASSYGSGSTSTDTQYF
TRBV6-1,TRBJ2-7,few,TRBD2,TGTGCCAGCAGGGAACCGGGACTAGCAATCCACGAGCAGTACTTC,CASREPGLAIHEQYF
TRBV20-1,TRBJ1-1,many,.,TGCAGTGCGCCTGCGGGCTTCTTT,CSAPAGFF
TRBV20-1,TRBJ1-1,many,.,TGCAGTGCCCTGACAGGCGCAAGAGCTTTCTTT,CSALTGARAFF
TRBV29-1,TRBJ1-2,many,.,TGCAGCGTTGAAGGGATAGGAGGGGGTATCGGCTATGGCTACACCTTC,CSVEGIGGGIGYGYTF
TRBV29-1,TRBJ2-2,many,TRBD2,TGCAGCGTAAGTCCTAGCGGGAACACCGGGGAGCTGTTTTTT,CSVSPSGNTGELFF
TRBV20-1,TRBJ2-7,many,.,TGCAGTGCTAGTTGGCCGGGCTCCGAGCAGTACTTC,CSASWPGSEQYF
TRBV6-2/TRBV6-3,TRBJ2-5,many,.,TGTGCCAGCAGTCTCCCCGGGAACCCCCGGGGGACCCAGTACTTC,CASSLPGNPRGTQYF
TRBV4-3,TRBJ1-6,few,.,TGCGCCAGCAGCCAAGAGCAGGGATTATGGAGCTCCTATAATTCACCCCTCCACTTT,CASSQEQGLWSSYNSPLHF
TRBV4-3,TRBJ1-1,many,TRBD1,TGCGCCAGCAGCCAGGGACAGGGGTCGACTGAAGCTTTCTTT,CASSQGQGSTEAFF
TRBV27,TRBJ2-1,many,.,TGTGCCAGCAGCCTTAGAGGACGGACAGACGCCAATGAGCAGTTCTTC,CASSLRGRTDANEQFF
TRBV20-1,TRBJ1-1,many,.,TGCAGTGCGCCGCCCCGGGGCTGGGACACTGAAGCTTTCTTT,CSAPPRGWDTEAFF
TRBV10-3,TRBJ2-1,many,TRBD1,TGTGCCATCAGGCCTTCGGGACAGGGGAATGGTGGTGAGCAGTTCTTC,CAIRPSGQGNGGEQFF
TRBV7-9,TRBJ1-5,many,.,TGTGCCAGCAGCTTAGGTAATGGCGGGGGTCCCCATCAGCCCCAGCATTTT,CASSLGNGGGPHQPQHF
TRBV7-2,TRBJ1-1,many,.,TGTGCCAGCAGCTTAGGTCCCGCGAACACTGAAGCTTTCTTT,CASSLGPANTEAFF
TRBV25-1,TRBJ2-5,many,.,TGTGCCAGCAGTGAATTTGGGGGTGAAAGGGAGACCCAGTACTTC,CASSEFGGERETQYF
TRBV20-1,TRBJ2-1,many,TRBD2,TGCAGTGTTGGGGTAACTAGCGGGAGTTGGTATGAGCAGTTCTTC,CSVGVTSGSWYEQFF
TRBV10-3,TRBJ1-1,many,.,TGTGCCGCCGGGCCTGTCACGGCTGAAGCTTTCTTT,CAAGPVTAEAFF
TRBV20-1,TRBJ2-3,.,TRBD1,TGCAGTGCCCCGGGACAGGGGGTAAATACGCAGTATTTT,CSAPGQGVNTQYF
TRBV5-5,TRBJ1-1,many,TRBD1,TGTGCCAGCAGCGCCACCGGGACAGTGGCAAGTGAAGCTTTCTTT,CASSATGTVASEAFF
TRBV6-1,TRBJ2-1,.,TRBD2,TGTGCCAGCAGGAACCGACTAGCTTCCCACAATGAGCAGTTCTTC,CASRNRLASHNEQFF
TRBV4-2,TRBJ2-1,many,TRBD2,TGTGCCAGCAGCCAAGATCCAAGTTCCAGCGGGGGGGCCGGTGAGCAGTTCTTC,CASSQDPSSSGGAGEQFF
TRBV4-3,TRBJ2-1,few,TRBD2,TGCGCCAGCAGAAGATTGTTACTAGGACTAGCGGGGGGGCCGGGAATTAGCGACAATGAGCAGTTCTTC,CASRRLLLGLAGGPGISDNEQFF
TRBV5-1,TRBJ1-1,many,TRBD1,TGCGCCAGCAGCTTCTACAGGGGGAGTCGTCTTACTTTCTTT,CASSFYRGSRLTFF
TRBV5-5,TRBJ2-2,many,.,TGTGCCAGCAGCTTGATACCATGGAACACCGGGGAGCTGTTTTTT,CASSLIPWNTGELFF
TRBV4-3,TRBJ1-5,many,.,TGCGCCAGCAGCCAAGGGACAGACTCTTATAGCAATCAGCCCCAGCATTTT,CASSQGTDSYSNQPQHF
TRBV12-3/TRBV12-4,TRBJ1-5,many,.,TGTGCCAGCTCCAAGAGGGACTTCAATCAGCCCCAGCATTTT,CASSKRDFNQPQHF
TRBV4-3,TRBJ2-2,many,.,TGCGCCAGCAGCCCCGGGACCTCCACCGGGGAGCTGTTTTTT,CASSPGTSTGELFF
TRBV5-1,TRBJ2-7,many,.,TGCGCCAGCAGCTTGGGACAGGCGACATCCTACGAGCAGTACTTC,CASSLGQATSYEQYF
TRBV3-1,TRBJ2-7,many,.,TGTGCCAGCAGCCAAGGTAGACAGCGCTCCTACGAGCAGTACTTC,CASSQGRQRSYEQYF
TRBV7-9,TRBJ2-5,many,TRBD1,TGTGCCAGCAGTTATACAGGGGTCCAAGAGACCCAGTACTTC,CASSYTGVQETQYF
TRBV4-1,TRBJ2-3,few,TRBD1,TGCGCCAGCAGCCGCCTGCCTATTGGACAGGGGGCCATAGATACGCAGTATTTT,CASSRLPIGQGAIDTQYF
TRBV6-1,TRBJ2-7,many,.,TGTGCCAGCAAAGGGCGTTCCTCCTACGAGCAGTACTTC,CASKGRSSYEQYF
TRBV7-2,TRBJ2-7,few,.,TGTGCCAGCAGCTTAGCCCTTGGGGGGCCCGACGAGCAGTACTTC,CASSLALGGPDEQYF
TRBV6-5,TRBJ1-5,many,.,TGTGCCAGCAGTTACTCGGGAGCCGGGAGGGGGAATCAGCCCCAGCATTTT,CASSYSGAGRGNQPQHF
TRBV12-3/TRBV12-4,TRBJ1-1,many,.,TGCGCCAGCAGCTTGAGCGGGAACACTGAAGCTTTCTTT,CASSLSGNTEAFF
TRBV25-1,TRBJ2-6,many,.,TGTGCCAGCAGTGATCCTGGACAGTCTCGAACCTCTGGGGCCAACGTCCTGACTTTC,CASSDPGQSRTSGANVLTF
TRBV20-1,TRBJ2-7,many,.,TGCAGTGCTGAGAGGTCCAGGGGAGTATACGAGCAGTACTTC,CSAERSRGVYEQYF
TRBV4-2,TRBJ1-1,many,.,TGTGCCAGCAGCCACTTCAGGGCCGAAGCTTTCTTT,CASSHFRAEAFF
TRBV9,TRBJ1-2,many,.,TGTGCCAGCAGCGTAGGAATACCTACGGGCTATGGCTACACCTTC,CASSVGIPTGYGYTF
TRBV7-2,TRBJ1-1,many,.,TGTGCCAGCAGCTCGGGTCAGCGAGCTTTCTTT,CASSSGQRAFF
TRBV7-2,TRBJ2-7,many,.,TGTGCCAGCAGCCGATGGGGGGGCCACGAGCAGTACTTC,CASSRWGGHEQYF
TRBV3-1,TRBJ2-3,.,.,TGTGCCAGCAGGGAAGGGGGGGGGCTCTTTTCGGATACGCAGTATTTT,CASREGGGLFSDTQYF
TRBV6-2/TRBV6-3,TRBJ2-7,.,.,TGTGCCAGCAGTTATATCGGGGGTTTGTGGACCGAGCAGTACTTC,CASSYIGGLWTEQYF
TRBV7-6,TRBJ2-3,many,.,TGTGCCAGCAGCTTAGGGCCTCGACATACGCAGTATTTT,CASSLGPRHTQYF
TRBV20-1,TRBJ1-2,.,.,TGCAGTGCCCTAAACACAGGAATCGGCTATGGCTACACCTTC,CSALNTGIGYGYTF
TRBV4-3,TRBJ2-3,many,TRBD2,TGCGCCAGCAGCCAAGAAATTGTACTAGCGGGAGTCACAGATACGCAGTATTTT,CASSQEIVLAGVTDTQYF
TRBV7-2,TRBJ2-7,many,TRBD2,TGTGCCAGCAGTACGCGGGGGGAACCCGGCCACTACGAGCAGTACTTC,CASSTRGEPGHYEQYF
TRBV7-8,TRBJ1-2,many,.,TGTGCCACCCCCGGTGTTCGAGGCGGCTACACCTTC,CATPGVRGGYTF
TRBV11-1,TRBJ1-1,many,.,TGTGCCAGCAGCTTAGCAGGTTCGAGTATGAACACTGAAGCTTTCTTT,CASSLAGSSMNTEAFF